This T cell receptor beta chain was sequenced in a study of CD8+ T cells in alopecia areata. Findings of the study overall: Unlike in mice, where it was clearer, TCR sharing across patients was less clear, possibly HLA-related.

Treatment specified: oral pan-JAK inhibitor, 5-10 mg twice daily. A remark on this clone: Its antigen remains unidentified.

CDR3 size: 15 residues. The V end lost 3 bases, the J end lost 8 bases, and 19 bases lay between the germline ends. The germline CDR1 and CDR2 sequences are LNHNV and YYDKDF (reference sequence). As the sequencing template, cDNA was produced by extracting RNA and reverse transcribing it. Generated by immunoSEQ multiplex PCR, the TCRdb table keeps only in-frame clones and is missing some. The sample carries roughly 180,000 clones, roughly 50% recorded once. This rearrangement joins TRBV15 to TRBJ1-2; D unresolved. The source was CD8+ T cells sorted from blood, collected at week 24, from a patient treated with tofacitinib. This TCR was sampled from a human donor with alopecia areata. The CDR3 here is CATSSWLDRREGYTF. The CDR3, as DNA: TGTGCCACCAGCAGTTGGTTGGACCGACGGGAGGGCTACACCTTC.